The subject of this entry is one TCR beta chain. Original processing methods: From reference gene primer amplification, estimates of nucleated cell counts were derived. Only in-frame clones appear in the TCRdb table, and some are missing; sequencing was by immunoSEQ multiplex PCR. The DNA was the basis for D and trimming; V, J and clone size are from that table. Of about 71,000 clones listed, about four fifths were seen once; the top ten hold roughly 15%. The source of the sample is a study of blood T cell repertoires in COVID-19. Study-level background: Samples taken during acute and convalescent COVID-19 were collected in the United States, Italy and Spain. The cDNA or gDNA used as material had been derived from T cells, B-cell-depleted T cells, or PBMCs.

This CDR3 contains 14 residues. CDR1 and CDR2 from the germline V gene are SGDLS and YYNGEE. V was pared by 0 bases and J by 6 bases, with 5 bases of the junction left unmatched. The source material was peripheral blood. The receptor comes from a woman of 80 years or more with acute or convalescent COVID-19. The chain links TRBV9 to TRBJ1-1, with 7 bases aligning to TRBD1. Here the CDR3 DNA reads TGTGCCAGCAGCGTAGTGGGACAGCGCGCTGAAGCTTTCTTT. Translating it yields CASSVVGQRAEAFF.